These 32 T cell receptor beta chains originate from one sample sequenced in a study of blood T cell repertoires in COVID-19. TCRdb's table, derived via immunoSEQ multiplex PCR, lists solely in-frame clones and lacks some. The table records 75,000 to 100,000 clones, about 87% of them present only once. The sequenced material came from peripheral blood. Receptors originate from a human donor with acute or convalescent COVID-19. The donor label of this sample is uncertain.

The CDR3 DNA sequence: TGTGCCAGCAGCTTCAGTAGGGAGCAAGAGACCCAGTACTTC. Translating it yields CASSFSREQETQYF. V and J are TRBV7-9 and TRBJ2-5, with D tentatively TRBD2 (5 bases). The CDR3 has 14 residues. Germline CDR1 SEHNR, CDR2 FQNEAQ (reference sequence). The V gene lost 3 bases and the J gene lost 2 bases, with 10 bases spanning the gap.

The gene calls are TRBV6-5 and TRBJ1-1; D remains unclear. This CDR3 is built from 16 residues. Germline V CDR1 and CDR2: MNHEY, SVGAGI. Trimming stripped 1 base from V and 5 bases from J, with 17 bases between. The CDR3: CASSYYTIGGGTEAFF. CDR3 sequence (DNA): TGTGCCAGCAGTTACTACACCATCGGAGGTGGGACTGAAGCTTTCTTT.

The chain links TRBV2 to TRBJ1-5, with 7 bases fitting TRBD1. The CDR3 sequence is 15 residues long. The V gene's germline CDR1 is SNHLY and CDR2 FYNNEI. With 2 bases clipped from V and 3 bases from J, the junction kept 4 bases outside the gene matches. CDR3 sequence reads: CASSESDRSNQPQHF. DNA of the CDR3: TGTGCCAGCAGTGAATCGGACAGGTCCAATCAGCCCCAGCATTTT.

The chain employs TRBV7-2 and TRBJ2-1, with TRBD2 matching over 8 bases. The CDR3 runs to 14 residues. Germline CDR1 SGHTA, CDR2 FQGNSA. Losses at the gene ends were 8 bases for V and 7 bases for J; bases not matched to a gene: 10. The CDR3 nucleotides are TGTGCCAGCTTCGGGGTTACTAGCGGAAATGAGCAGTTCTTC. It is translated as CASFGVTSGNEQFF.

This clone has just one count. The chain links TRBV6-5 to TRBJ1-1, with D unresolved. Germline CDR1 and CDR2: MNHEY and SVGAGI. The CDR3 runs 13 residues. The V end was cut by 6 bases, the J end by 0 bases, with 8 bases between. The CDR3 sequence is CASSTTVNTEAFF. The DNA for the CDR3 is TGTGCCAGCAGCACAACAGTGAACACTGAAGCTTTCTTT.

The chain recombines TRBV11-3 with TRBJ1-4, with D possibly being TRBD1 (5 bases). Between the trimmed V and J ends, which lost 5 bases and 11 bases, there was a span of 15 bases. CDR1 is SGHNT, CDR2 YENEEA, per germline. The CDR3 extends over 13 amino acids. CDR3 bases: TGTGCCAGCAGCCCCCGGGCGTCAGGGAAACTGTTTTTT. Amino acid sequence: CASSPRASGKLFF.

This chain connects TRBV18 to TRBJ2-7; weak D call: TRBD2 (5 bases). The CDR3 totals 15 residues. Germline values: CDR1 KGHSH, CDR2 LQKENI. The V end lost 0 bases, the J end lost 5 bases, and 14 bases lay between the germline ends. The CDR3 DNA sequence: TGTGCCAGCTCACCACCGGGTTGGGGAGCCGACGAGCAGTACTTC. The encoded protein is CASSPPGWGADEQYF.

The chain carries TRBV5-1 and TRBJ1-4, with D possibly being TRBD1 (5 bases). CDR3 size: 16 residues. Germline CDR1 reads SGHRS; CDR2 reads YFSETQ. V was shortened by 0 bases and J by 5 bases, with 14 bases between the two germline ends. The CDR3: CASSLAGWRQNEKLFF. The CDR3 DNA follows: TGCGCCAGCAGCTTGGCCGGGTGGAGACAGAATGAAAAACTGTTTTTT.

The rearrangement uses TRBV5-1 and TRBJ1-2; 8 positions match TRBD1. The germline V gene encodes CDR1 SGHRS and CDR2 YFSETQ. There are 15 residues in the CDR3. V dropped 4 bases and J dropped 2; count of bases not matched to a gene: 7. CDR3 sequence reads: CASSIPGGANYGYTF. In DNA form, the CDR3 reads TGCGCCAGCAGCATTCCAGGGGGCGCCAACTATGGCTACACCTTC. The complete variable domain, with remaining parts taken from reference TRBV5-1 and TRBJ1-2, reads KAGVTQTPRYLIKTRGQQVTLSCSPISGHRSVSWYQQTPGQGLQFLFEYFSETQRNKGNFPGRFSGRQFSNSRSEMNVSTLELGDSALYLCASSIPGGANYGYTFGSGTRLTVV.

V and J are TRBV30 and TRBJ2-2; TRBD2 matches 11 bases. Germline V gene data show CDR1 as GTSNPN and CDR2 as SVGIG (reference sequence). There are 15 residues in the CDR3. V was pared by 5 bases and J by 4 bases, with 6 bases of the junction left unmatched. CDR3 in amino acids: CAWGLAGYGTGELFF. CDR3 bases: TGTGCCTGGGGACTAGCGGGCTACGGCACCGGGGAGCTGTTTTTT.

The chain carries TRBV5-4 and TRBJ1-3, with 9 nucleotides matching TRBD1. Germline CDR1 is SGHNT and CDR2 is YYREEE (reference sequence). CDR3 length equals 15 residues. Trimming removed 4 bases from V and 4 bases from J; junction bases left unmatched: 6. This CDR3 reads CASSLQGARGNTIYF. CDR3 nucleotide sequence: TGTGCCAGCAGCCTACAGGGGGCGCGGGGAAACACCATATATTTT.

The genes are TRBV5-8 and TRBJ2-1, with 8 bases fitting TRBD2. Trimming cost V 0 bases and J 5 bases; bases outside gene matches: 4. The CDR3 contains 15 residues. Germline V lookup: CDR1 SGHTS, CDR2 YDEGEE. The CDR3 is CASSLGGGTHNEQFF. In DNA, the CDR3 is TGTGCCAGCAGCTTGGGCGGGGGGACACACAATGAGCAGTTCTTC.

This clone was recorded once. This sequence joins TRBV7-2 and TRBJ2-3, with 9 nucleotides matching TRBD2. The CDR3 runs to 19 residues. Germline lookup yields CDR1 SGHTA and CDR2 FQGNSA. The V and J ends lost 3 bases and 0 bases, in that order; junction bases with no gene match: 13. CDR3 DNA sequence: TGTGCCAGCAGCTTCGGATGGGCTAGCGGGGCACCTAGCACAGATACGCAGTATTTT. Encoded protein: CASSFGWASGAPSTDTQYF.

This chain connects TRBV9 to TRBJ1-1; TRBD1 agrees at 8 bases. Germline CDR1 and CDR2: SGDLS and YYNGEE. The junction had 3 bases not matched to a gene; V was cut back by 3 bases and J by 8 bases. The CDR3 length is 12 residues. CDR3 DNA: TGTGCCAGCAGCGATTGGACAGGGGAAGCTTTCTTT. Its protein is CASSDWTGEAFF.

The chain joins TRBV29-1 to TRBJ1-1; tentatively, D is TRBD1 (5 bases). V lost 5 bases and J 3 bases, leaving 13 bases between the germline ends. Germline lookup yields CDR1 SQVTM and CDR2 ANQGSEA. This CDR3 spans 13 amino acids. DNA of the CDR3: TGCAGCGTTTTAACAGGTTCGCACACTGAAGCTTTCTTT. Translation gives CSVLTGSHTEAFF.

DNA of the CDR3: TGTGCCAGCAGCTACGTGGGGGGGCGCACTGAAGCTTTCTTT. Translated: CASSYVGGRTEAFF. The J gene is TRBJ1-1, the V gene TRBV5-5; maybe TRBD1 (6 bases). The germline V and J ends were trimmed by 3 bases and 4 bases, with 13 bases remaining between them. The CDR3 is 14 amino acids. Germline loops: CDR1 SGHKS, CDR2 YYEKEE (reference sequence).

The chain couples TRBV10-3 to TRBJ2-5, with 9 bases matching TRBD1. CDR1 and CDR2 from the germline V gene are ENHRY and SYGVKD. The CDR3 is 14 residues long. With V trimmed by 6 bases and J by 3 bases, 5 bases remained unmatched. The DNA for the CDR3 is TGTGCCATCAGGGCCGGGGACAGGGAAGAGACCCAGTACTTC. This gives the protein CAIRAGDREETQYF.

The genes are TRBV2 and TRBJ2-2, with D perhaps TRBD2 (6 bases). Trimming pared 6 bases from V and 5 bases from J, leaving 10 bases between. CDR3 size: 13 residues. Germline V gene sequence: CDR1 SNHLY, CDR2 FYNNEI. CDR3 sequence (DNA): TGTGCCAGCAGAAGTGGAGGGACCGGGGAGCTGTTTTTT. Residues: CASRSGGTGELFF. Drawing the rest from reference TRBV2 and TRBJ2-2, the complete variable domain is EPEVTQTPSHQVTQMGQEVILRCVPISNHLYFYWYRQILGQKVEFLVSFYNNEISEKSEIFDDQFSVERPDGSNFTLKIRSTKLEDSAMYFCASRSGGTGELFFGEGSRLTVL.

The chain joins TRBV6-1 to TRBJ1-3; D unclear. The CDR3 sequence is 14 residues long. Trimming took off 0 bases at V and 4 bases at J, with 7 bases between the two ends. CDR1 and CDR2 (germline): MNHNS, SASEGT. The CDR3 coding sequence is TGTGCCAGCAGTGAAGCCTATACGGGAAACACCATATATTTT. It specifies CASSEAYTGNTIYF.

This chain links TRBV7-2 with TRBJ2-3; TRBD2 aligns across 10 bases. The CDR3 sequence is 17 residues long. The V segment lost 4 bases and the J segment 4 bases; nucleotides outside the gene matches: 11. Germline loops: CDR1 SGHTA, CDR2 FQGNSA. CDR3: CASSSGPGTSDPDTQYF. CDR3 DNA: TGTGCCAGCAGCTCGGGCCCCGGGACTAGCGACCCAGATACGCAGTATTTT. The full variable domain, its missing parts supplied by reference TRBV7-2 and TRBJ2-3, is GAGVSQSPSNKVTEKGKDVELRCDPISGHTALYWYRQSLGQGLEFLIYFQGNSAPDKSGLPSDRFSAERTGGSVSTLTIQRTQQEDSAVYLCASSSGPGTSDPDTQYFGPGTRLTVL.

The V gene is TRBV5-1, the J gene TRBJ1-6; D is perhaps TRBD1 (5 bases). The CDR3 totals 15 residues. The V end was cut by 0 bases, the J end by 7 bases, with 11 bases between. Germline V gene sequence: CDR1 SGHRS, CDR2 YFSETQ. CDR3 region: CASSLVPGLNSPLHF. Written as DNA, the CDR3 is TGCGCCAGCAGCTTGGTTCCGGGACTAAATTCACCCCTCCACTTT.

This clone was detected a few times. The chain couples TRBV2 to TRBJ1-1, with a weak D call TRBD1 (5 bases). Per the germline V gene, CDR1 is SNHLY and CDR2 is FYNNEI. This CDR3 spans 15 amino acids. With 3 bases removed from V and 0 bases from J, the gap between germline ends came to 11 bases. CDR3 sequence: CASSDWGSMNTEAFF. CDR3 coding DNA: TGTGCCAGCAGTGACTGGGGCAGCATGAACACTGAAGCTTTCTTT.

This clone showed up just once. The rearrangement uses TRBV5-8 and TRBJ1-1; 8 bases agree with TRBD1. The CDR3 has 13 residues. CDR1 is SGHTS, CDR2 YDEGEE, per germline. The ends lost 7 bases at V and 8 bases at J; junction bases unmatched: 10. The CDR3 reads CASGENRDREAFF. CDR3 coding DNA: TGTGCCAGCGGTGAAAACCGGGACAGGGAAGCTTTCTTT.

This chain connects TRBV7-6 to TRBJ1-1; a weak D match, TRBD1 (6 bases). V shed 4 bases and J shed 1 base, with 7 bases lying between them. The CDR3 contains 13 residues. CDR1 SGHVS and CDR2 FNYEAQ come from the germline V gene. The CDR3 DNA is TGTGCCAGCAGCTCGGGACAGAACACTGAAGCTTTCTTT. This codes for CASSSGQNTEAFF.

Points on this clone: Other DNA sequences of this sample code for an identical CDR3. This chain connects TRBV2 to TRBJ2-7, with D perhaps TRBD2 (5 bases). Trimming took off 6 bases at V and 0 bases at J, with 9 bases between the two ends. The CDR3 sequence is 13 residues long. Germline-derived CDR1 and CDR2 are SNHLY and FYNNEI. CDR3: CASSWTDSYEQYF. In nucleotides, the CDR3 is TGTGCCAGCAGCTGGACTGACTCCTACGAGCAGTACTTC.

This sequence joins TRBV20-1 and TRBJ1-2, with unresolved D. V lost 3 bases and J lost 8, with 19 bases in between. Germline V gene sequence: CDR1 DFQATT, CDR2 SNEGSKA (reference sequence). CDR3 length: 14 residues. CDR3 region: CSASYWSLTGGYTF. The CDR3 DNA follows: TGCAGTGCTAGTTATTGGTCCCTGACGGGGGGCTACACCTTC.

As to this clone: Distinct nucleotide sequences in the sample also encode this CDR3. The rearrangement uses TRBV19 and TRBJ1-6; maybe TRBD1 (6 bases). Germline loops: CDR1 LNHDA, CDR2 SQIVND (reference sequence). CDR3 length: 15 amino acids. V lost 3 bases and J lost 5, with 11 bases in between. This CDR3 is CASSILDRDNSPLHF. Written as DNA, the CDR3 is TGTGCCAGTAGTATTCTGGACAGAGATAATTCACCCCTCCACTTT.

CDR3 bases: TGTGCCAGCAGCGTAAGCGGACTAGCGGAGAGCACAGATACGCAGTATTTT. As protein: CASSVSGLAESTDTQYF. The rearrangement joins TRBV9 to TRBJ2-3, with TRBD2 matching over 10 bases. The CDR3 spans 17 residues. The junction had 5 bases not matched to a gene; V was cut back by 1 base and J by 0 bases. The germline gives CDR1 SGDLS, CDR2 YYNGEE. The full variable domain, its missing parts supplied by reference TRBV9 and TRBJ2-3, is DSGVTQTPKHLITATGQRVTLRCSPRSGDLSVYWYQQSLDQGLQFLIQYYNGEERAKGNILERFSAQQFPDLHSELNLSSLELGDSALYFCASSVSGLAESTDTQYFGPGTRLTVL.

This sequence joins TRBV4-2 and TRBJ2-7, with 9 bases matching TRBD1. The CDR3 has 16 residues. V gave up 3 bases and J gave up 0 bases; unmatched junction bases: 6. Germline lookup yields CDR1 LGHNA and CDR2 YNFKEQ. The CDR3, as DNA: TGTGCCAGCAGCCAGGCGGGACAGGGACACTCCTACGAGCAGTACTTC. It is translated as CASSQAGQGHSYEQYF.

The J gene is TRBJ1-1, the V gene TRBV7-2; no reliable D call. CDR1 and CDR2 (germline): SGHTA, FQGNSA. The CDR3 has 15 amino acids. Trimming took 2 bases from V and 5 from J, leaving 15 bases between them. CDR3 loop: CASSLSHYGGTEAFF. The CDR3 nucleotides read TGTGCCAGCAGCTTATCCCACTACGGAGGGACTGAAGCTTTCTTT.

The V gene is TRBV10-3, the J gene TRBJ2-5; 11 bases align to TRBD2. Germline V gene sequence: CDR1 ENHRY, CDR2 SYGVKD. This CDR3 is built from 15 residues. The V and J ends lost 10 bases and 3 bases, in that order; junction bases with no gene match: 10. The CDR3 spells CATRSHSGGEETQYF. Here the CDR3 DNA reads TGTGCCACCCGGTCACATAGCGGGGGGGAAGAGACCCAGTACTTC.

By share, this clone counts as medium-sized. CDR3 bases: TGTGCCAGCAGCTTGGGGGACAGGGAATACAATGAGCAGTTCTTC. It codes for CASSLGDREYNEQFF. The J gene is TRBJ2-1, the V gene TRBV5-6; TRBD1 agrees at 9 bases. Germline V CDR1 and CDR2: SGHDT, YYEEEE. Trimming cost V 0 bases and J 4 bases; bases outside gene matches: 2. The CDR3 covers 15 residues. Together with reference TRBV5-6 and TRBJ2-1, the CDR3 gives the full variable domain: DAGVTQSPTHLIKTRGQQVTLRCSPKSGHDTVSWYQQALGQGPQFIFQYYEEEERQRGNFPDRFSGHQFPNYSSELNVNALLLGDSALYLCASSLGDREYNEQFFGPGTRLTVL.